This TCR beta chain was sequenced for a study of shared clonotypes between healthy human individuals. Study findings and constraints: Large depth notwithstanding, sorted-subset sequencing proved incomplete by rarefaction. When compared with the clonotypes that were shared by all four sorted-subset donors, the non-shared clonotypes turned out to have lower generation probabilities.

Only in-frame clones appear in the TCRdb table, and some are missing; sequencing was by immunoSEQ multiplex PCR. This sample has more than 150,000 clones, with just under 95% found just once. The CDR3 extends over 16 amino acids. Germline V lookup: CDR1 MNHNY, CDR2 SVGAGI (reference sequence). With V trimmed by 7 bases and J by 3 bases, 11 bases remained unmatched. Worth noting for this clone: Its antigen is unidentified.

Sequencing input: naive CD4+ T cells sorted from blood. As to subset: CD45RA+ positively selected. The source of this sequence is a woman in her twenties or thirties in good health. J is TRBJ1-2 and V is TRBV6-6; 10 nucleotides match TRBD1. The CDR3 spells CASTKDLGTGDYGYTF. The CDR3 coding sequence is TGTGCCAGCACAAAAGACTTAGGGACAGGGGACTATGGCTACACCTTC.